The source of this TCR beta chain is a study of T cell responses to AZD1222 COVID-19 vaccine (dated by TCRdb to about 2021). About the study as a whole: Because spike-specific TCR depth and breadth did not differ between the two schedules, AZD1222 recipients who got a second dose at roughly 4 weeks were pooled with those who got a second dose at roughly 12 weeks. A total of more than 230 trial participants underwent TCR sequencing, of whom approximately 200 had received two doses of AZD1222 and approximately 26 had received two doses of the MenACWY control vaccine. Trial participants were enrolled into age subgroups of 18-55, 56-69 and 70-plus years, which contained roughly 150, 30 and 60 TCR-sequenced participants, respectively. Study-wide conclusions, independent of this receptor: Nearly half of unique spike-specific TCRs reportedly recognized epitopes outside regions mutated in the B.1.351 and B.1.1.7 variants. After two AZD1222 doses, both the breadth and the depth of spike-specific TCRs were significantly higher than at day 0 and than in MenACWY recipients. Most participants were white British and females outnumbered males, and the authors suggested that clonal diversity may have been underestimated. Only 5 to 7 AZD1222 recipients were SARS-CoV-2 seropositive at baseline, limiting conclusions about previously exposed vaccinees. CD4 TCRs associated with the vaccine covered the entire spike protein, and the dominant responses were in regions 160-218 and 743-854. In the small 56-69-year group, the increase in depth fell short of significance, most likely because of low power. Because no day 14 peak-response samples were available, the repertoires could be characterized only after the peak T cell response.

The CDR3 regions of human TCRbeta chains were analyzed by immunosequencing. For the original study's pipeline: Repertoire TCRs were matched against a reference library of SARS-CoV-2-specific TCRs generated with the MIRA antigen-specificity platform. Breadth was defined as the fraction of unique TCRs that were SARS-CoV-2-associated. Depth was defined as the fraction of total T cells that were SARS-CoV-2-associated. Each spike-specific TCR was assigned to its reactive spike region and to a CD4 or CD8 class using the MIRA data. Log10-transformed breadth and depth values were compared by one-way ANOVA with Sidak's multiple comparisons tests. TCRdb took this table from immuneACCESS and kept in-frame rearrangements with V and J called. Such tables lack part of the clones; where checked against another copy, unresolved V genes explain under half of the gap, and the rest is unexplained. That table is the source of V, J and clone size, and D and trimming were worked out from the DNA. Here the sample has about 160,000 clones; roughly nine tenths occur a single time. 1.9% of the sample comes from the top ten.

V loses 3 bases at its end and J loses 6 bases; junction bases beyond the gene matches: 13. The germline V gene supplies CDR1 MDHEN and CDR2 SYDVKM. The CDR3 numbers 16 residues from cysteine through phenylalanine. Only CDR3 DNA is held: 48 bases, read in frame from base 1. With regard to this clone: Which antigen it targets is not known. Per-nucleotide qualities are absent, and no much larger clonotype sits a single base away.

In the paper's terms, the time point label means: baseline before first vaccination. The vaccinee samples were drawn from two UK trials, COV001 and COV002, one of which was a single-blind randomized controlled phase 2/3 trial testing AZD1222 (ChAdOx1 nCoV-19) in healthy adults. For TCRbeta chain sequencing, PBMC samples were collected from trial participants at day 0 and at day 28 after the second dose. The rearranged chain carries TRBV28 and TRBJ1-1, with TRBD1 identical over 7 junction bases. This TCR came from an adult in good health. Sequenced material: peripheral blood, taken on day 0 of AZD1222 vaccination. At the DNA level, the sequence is TGTGCCAGCAGTTTGTTAGGAGACAGGGTTTACGCTGAAGCTTTCTTT. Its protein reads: CASSLLGDRVYAEAFF.